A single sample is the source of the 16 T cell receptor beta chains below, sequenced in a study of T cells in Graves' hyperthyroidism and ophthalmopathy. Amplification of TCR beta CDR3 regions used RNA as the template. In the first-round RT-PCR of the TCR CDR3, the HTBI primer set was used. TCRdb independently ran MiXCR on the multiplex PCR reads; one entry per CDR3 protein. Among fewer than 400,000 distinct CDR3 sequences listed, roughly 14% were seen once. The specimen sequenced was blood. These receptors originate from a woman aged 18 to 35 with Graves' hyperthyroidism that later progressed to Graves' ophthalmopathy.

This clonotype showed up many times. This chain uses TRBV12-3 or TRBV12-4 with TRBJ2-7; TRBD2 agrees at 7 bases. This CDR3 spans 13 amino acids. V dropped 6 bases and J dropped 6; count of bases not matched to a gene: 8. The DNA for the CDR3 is TGTGCCAGCAGCCCGGCGGGGGAGGTCGAGCAGTACTTC. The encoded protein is CASSPAGEVEQYF.

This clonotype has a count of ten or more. CDR3 coding DNA: TGCGCCAGCAGCCCCGGGACAGGGCGCGGCTACACCTTC. Translation: CASSPGTGRGYTF. This rearrangement joins TRBV5-1 to TRBJ1-2; 9 bases map to TRBD1. Germline V gene lookup returns CDR1 SGHRS and CDR2 YFSETQ. Trimming removed 4 bases from V and 8 bases from J; junction bases left unmatched: 6. The CDR3 is 13 amino acids.

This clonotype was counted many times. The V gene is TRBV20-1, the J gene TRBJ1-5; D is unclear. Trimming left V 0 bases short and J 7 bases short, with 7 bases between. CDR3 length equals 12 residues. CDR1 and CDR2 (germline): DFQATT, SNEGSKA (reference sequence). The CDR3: CSARDAGQPQHF. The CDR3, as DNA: TGCAGTGCTAGAGATGCGGGGCAGCCCCAGCATTTT.

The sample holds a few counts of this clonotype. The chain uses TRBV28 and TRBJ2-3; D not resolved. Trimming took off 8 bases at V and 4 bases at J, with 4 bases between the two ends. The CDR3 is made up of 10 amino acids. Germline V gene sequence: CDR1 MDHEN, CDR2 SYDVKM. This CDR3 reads CASFADTQYF. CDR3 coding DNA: TGTGCCAGCTTTGCAGATACGCAGTATTTT.

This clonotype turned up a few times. CDR3 sequence reads: CASSLAAGQPLDTGELFF. In nucleotides, the CDR3 is TGTGCCAGCAGCCTGGCTGCTGGACAACCCTTAGACACCGGGGAGCTGTTTTTT. The V and J genes are TRBV3-1 and TRBJ2-2; a possible D gene is TRBD1 (5 bases). The V end was cut by 4 bases, the J end by 3 bases, with 21 bases between. The length of the CDR3 is 18 residues. From germline, CDR1 is LGHDT and CDR2 YNNKEL (reference sequence).

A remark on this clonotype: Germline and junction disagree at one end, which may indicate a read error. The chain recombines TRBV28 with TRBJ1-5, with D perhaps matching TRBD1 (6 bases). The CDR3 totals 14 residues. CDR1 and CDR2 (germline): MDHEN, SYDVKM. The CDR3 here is CVSSFTGNNQPQHF. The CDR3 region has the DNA TGTGTCAGCAGTTTTACAGGGAACAATCAGCCCCAGCATTTT.

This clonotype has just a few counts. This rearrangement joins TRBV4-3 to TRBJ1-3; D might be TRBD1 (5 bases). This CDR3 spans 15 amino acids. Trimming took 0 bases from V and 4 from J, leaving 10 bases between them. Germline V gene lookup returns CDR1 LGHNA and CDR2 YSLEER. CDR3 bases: TGCGCCAGCAGCCAAGATGGGGCCAGAGGAAACACCATATATTTT. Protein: CASSQDGARGNTIYF.

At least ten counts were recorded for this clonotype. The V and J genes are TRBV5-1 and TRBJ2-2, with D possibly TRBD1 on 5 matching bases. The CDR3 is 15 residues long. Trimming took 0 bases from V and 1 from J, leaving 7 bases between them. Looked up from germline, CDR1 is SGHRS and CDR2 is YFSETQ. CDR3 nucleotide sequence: TGCGCCAGCAGCTTGGAGACAGTGAACACCGGGGAGCTGTTTTTT. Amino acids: CASSLETVNTGELFF. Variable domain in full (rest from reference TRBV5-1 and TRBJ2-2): KAGVTQTPRYLIKTRGQQVTLSCSPISGHRSVSWYQQTPGQGLQFLFEYFSETQRNKGNFPGRFSGRQFSNSRSEMNVSTLELGDSALYLCASSLETVNTGELFFGEGSRLTVL.

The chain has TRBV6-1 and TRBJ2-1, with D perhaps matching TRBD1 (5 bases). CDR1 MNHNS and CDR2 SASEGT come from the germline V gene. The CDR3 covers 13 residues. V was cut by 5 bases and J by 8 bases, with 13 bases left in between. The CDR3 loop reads CASSQLQAHEQFF. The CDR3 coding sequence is TGTGCCAGCAGTCAGTTACAGGCCCATGAGCAGTTCTTC.

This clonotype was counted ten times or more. The CDR3 nucleotides are TGTGCCAGCAGCCCCGATAGCGGCTCCTACGAGCAGTACTTC. As protein: CASSPDSGSYEQYF. This chain connects TRBV7-2 to TRBJ2-7, with TRBD2 as a possible D gene (6 bases). This CDR3 region has 14 residues. V lost 5 bases and J 0 bases, leaving 11 bases between the germline ends. Germline V gene data show CDR1 as SGHTA and CDR2 as FQGNSA. The entire variable domain, with the rest obtained from reference TRBV7-2 and TRBJ2-7, is as follows: GAGVSQSPSNKVTEKGKDVELRCDPISGHTALYWYRQSLGQGLEFLIYFQGNSAPDKSGLPSDRFSAERTGGSVSTLTIQRTQQEDSAVYLCASSPDSGSYEQYFGPGTRLTVT.

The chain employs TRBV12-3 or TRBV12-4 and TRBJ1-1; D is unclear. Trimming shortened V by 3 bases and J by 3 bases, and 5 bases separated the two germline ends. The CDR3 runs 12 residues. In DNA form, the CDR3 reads TGTGCCAGCAGTTTGGCATACACTGAAGCTTTCTTT. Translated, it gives CASSLAYTEAFF.

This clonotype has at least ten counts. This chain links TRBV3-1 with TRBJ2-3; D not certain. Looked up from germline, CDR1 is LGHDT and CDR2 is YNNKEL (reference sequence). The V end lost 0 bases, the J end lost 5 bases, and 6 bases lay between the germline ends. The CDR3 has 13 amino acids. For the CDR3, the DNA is TGTGCCAGCAGCCAAGATATCAAAGATACGCAGTATTTT. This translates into CASSQDIKDTQYF.

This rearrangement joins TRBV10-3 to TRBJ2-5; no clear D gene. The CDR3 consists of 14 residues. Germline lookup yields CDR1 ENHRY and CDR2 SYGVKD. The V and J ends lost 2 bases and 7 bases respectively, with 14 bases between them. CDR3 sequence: CAISEDLVMGTQYF. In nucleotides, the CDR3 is TGTGCCATCAGTGAGGATCTAGTTATGGGGACCCAGTACTTC.

The CDR3 region has the DNA TGTGCCAGCAGAGGATTTGGAAACACCATATATTTT. Amino acid sequence: CASRGFGNTIYF. The chain links TRBV28 to TRBJ1-3, with D hard to call. Trimming stripped 6 bases from V and 3 bases from J, with 6 bases between. CDR1 MDHEN and CDR2 SYDVKM come from the germline V gene. This CDR3 region has 12 residues. Using reference TRBV28 and TRBJ1-3 for the parts outside the CDR3, the full variable domain is DVKVTQSSRYLVKRTGEKVFLECVQDMDHENMFWYRQDPGLGLRLIYFSYDVKMKEKGDIPEGYSVSREKKERFSLILESASTNQTSMYLCASRGFGNTIYFGEGSWLTVV.

Here the CDR3 reads CASSPLGSVYEQYF. The CDR3 DNA sequence: TGTGCCAGCAGCCCCCTAGGGTCCGTCTACGAGCAGTACTTC. This rearrangement joins TRBV11-2 to TRBJ2-7; D is ambiguous. This CDR3 has 14 amino acids. Germline CDR1 and CDR2: SGHAT and FQNNGV. Deletions cut 5 bases from V and 3 bases from J, with 14 bases between.

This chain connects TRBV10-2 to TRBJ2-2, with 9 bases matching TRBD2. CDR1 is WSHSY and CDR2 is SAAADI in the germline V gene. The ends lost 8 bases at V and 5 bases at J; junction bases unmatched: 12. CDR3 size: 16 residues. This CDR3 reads CASRILAGVRTGELFF. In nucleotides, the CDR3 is TGCGCCAGCCGAATATTAGCGGGAGTGAGAACCGGGGAGCTGTTTTTT.